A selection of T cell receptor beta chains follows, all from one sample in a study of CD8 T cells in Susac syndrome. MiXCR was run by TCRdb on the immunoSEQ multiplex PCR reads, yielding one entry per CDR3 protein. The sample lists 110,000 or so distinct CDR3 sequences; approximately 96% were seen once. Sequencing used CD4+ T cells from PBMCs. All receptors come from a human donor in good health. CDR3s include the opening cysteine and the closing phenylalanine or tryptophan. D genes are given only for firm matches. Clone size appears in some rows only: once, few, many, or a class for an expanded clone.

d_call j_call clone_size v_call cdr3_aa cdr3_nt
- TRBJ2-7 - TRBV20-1 CSALDWRSYEQYF TGCAGTGCTCTGGACTGGCGGTCCTACGAGCAGTACTTC
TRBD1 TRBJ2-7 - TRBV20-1 CSAPDPGQGSYEQYF TGCAGTGCTCCGGATCCGGGACAGGGCTCCTACGAGCAGTACTTC
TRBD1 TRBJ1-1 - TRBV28 CASRGIYRGRNTEAFF TGTGCCAGCAGAGGAATTTACAGGGGGCGGAACACTGAAGCTTTCTTT
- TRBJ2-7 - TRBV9 CASSANSLSSYEQYF TGTGCCAGCAGCGCGAATTCCTTAAGCTCCTACGAGCAGTACTTC
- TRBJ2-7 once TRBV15 CATSRDGPPGRDEQYF TGTGCCACCAGCAGAGATGGGCCTCCTGGCCGGGACGAGCAGTACTTC
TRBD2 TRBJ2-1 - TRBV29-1 CSVERRTSHPNEQFF TGCAGCGTTGAACGCCGGACTAGTCACCCGAATGAGCAGTTCTTC
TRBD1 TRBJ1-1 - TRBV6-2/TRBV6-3 CASSSPLGQGSTEAFF TGTGCCAGCAGTTCCCCCCTGGGACAGGGATCCACTGAAGCTTTCTTT
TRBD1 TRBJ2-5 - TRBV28 CASIAGGRVETQYF TGTGCCAGCATCGCAGGGGGCCGGGTGGAGACCCAGTACTTC
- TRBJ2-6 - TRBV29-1 CSVGGVGANVLTF TGCAGCGTTGGAGGGGTTGGGGCCAACGTCCTGACTTTC
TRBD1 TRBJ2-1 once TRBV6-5 CASSSPGQGYNEQFF TGTGCCAGCAGTTCTCCCGGACAGGGATACAATGAGCAGTTCTTC
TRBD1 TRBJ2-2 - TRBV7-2 CASSTGTDTGELFF TGTGCCAGCAGCACCGGGACAGACACCGGGGAGCTGTTTTTT
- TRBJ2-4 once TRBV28 CASSLRTVAKNIQYF TGTGCCAGCAGTCTCCGGACAGTAGCCAAAAACATTCAGTACTTC
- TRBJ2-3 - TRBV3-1 CASRSGTLTQYF TGTGCCAGCCGCTCCGGGACTCTCACGCAGTATTTT
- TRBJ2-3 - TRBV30 CAWGLSYPFSDTQYF TGTGCCTGGGGCCTTTCCTACCCGTTTTCAGATACGCAGTATTTT
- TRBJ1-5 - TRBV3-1 CASSLTGGVGQPQHF TGTGCCAGCAGCCTTACGGGAGGGGTAGGTCAGCCCCAGCATTTT
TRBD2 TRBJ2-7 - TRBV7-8 CASTQRGGGRLTYEQYF TGTGCCAGCACCCAGCGGGGTGGCGGGAGGTTAACCTACGAGCAGTACTTC
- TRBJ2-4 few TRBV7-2 CASTIQNIQYF TGTGCCAGCACCATCCAAAACATTCAGTACTTC
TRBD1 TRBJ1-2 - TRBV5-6 CASSYPGQGVFGYTF TGTGCCAGCAGCTATCCGGGACAGGGGGTTTTCGGCTACACCTTC
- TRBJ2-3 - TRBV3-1 CASSQGIALDTQYF TGTGCCAGCAGCCAAGGCATAGCATTAGATACGCAGTATTTT
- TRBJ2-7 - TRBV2 CASSDLHRSRYEQYF TGTGCCAGCAGTGACCTCCACCGGTCCCGCTACGAGCAGTACTTC
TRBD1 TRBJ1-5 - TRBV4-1 CASRRQGGDQPQHF TGCGCCAGCAGGAGACAGGGCGGCGATCAGCCCCAGCATTTT
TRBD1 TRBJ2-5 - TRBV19 CASSPRDRVSETQYF TGTGCCAGTAGTCCTCGGGACAGGGTCTCAGAGACCCAGTACTTC
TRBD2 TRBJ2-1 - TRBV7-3 CASSPLAGGPNEQFF TGTGCCAGCAGCCCCCTAGCGGGGGGGCCCAATGAGCAGTTCTTC
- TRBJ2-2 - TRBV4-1 CASSQLTGTITGELFF TGCGCCAGCAGCCAATTAACCGGGACAATCACCGGGGAGCTGTTTTTT
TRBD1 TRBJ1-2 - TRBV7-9 CASSPQGARIYGYTF TGTGCCAGCAGCCCGCAGGGGGCGCGGATCTATGGCTACACCTTC
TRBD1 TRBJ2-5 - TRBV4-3 CASSHRTGEGTQYF TGCGCCAGCAGCCACCGGACAGGGGAAGGGACCCAGTACTTC
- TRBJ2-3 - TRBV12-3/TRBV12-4 CASSSSRDITDTQYF TGTGCCAGCAGTTCGTCCCGGGACATCACAGATACGCAGTATTTT
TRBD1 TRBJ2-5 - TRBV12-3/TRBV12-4 CASSLTGQGFWETQYF TGTGCCAGCAGTTTGACGGGACAGGGATTTTGGGAGACCCAGTACTTC
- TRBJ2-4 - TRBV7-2 CASSLEGTLAKNIQYF TGTGCCAGCAGCTTAGAGGGCACCTTAGCCAAAAACATTCAGTACTTC
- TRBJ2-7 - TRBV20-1 CSGERGHYEQYF TGCAGTGGGGAGCGGGGACACTACGAGCAGTACTTC
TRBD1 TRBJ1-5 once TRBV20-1 CSASPGGSNQPQHF TGCAGTGCTAGCCCAGGGGGAAGCAATCAGCCCCAGCATTTT
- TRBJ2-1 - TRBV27 CASSLWGSEQFF TGTGCCAGCAGTTTATGGGGTAGCGAGCAGTTCTTC
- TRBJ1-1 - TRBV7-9 CASSLALRGTEDEAFF TGTGCCAGCAGCTTAGCCCTTCGCGGGACGGAGGATGAAGCTTTCTTT
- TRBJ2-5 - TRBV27 CASTGGGTKNGKTQYF TGTGCCAGCACCGGAGGAGGGACCAAGAATGGAAAGACCCAGTACTTC
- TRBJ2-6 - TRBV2 CASSEEGSGANVLTF TGTGCCAGCAGTGAGGAGGGGTCTGGGGCCAACGTCCTGACTTTC
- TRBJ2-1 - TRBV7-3 CASSSFLRAEQFF TGTGCCAGCAGCTCCTTTCTCCGGGCTGAGCAGTTCTTC
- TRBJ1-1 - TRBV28 CASLRGNTEAFF TGTGCCAGCCTTCGGGGAAACACTGAAGCTTTCTTT
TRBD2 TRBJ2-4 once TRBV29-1 CSVEKGLAGFKNIQYF TGCAGCGTTGAGAAGGGACTAGCGGGGTTCAAAAACATTCAGTACTTC
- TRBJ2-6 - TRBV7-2 CASSPTSGANVLTF TGTGCCAGCAGCCCCACCTCTGGGGCCAACGTCCTGACTTTC
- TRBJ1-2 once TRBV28 CASSENRARVVCCDTF TGTGCCAGCAGTGAGAACCGGGCTAGGGTTGTCTGTTGCGACACCTTC
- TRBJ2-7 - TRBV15 CATSRDVLSYEQYF TGTGCCACCAGCAGAGATGTCCTCTCCTACGAGCAGTACTTC
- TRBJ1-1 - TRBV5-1 CASSLVDSYTEAFF TGCGCCAGCAGCTTGGTTGACAGCTACACTGAAGCTTTCTTT
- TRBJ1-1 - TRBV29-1 CSVEAGPLNTEAFF TGCAGCGTTGAGGCAGGACCTTTGAACACTGAAGCTTTCTTT
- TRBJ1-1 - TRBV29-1 CSVEVVRGEAFF TGCAGCGTTGAGGTGGTTAGGGGCGAAGCTTTCTTT
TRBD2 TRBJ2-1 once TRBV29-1 CSVEASGFYNEQFF TGCAGCGTTGAAGCTAGCGGATTCTACAATGAGCAGTTCTTC
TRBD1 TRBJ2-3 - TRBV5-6 CASRGDSQTQTDTQYF TGTGCCAGCAGGGGGGACAGCCAAACCCAAACAGATACGCAGTATTTT
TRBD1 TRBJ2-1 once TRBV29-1 CSVEAAGQGLRIGQFF TGCAGCGTTGAAGCGGCAGGACAGGGTCTCAGAATTGGGCAGTTCTTC
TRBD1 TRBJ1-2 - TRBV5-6 CASSRDRARGYTF TGTGCCAGCAGCCGAGACAGGGCGAGAGGCTACACCTTC
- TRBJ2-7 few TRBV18 CASSPRGYEQYF TGTGCCAGCTCACCACGGGGCTACGAGCAGTACTTC
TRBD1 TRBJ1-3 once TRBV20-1 CSASDRVRNTIYF TGCAGTGCCTCGGACAGGGTCAGAAACACCATATATTTT
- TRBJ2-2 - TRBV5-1 CASSFYQGGTGELFF TGCGCCAGCAGCTTTTACCAGGGTGGCACCGGGGAGCTGTTTTTT
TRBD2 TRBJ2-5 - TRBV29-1 CSVRLAGVGETQYF TGCAGCGTAAGACTAGCGGGAGTTGGGGAGACCCAGTACTTC
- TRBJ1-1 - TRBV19 CASSGGMVMNTEAFF TGTGCCAGTAGCGGGGGCATGGTAATGAACACTGAAGCTTTCTTT
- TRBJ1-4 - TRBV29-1 CSVEDPGARIGKLFF TGCAGCGTTGAAGACCCCGGGGCCCGGATTGGCAAACTGTTTTTT
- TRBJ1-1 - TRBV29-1 CSVEERHGTEAFF TGCAGCGTTGAGGAGCGGCACGGTACTGAAGCTTTCTTT
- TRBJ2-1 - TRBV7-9 CASSLVSSTNNEQFF TGTGCCAGCAGCTTAGTGTCTAGTACTAACAATGAGCAGTTCTTC
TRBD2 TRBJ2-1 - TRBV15 CATSREAGSTHNEQFF TGTGCCACCAGCAGGGAAGCGGGAAGCACACACAATGAGCAGTTCTTC
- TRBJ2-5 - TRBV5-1 CASSHRAGETETQYF TGCGCCAGCAGCCACAGGGCAGGGGAAACGGAGACCCAGTACTTC
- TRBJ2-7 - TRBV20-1 CSAQGSGEQYF TGCAGTGCTCAAGGTTCTGGCGAGCAGTACTTC